The 30 T cell receptor beta chains below all came from one sample that was sequenced in a study of cytomegalovirus exposure and HLA in healthy donors. Generated by immunoSEQ multiplex PCR, the TCRdb table keeps only in-frame clones and is missing some. The data contain 70,000 to 80,000 clones, approximately 93% of them singletons. The sequenced sample was PBMCs. These TCRs come from a woman aged 18 to 35 in good health and CMV-seropositive.

The gene calls are TRBV6-5 and TRBJ1-3; possible D gene TRBD1, 5 bases. This CDR3 has 16 amino acids. V was cut by 2 bases and J by 3 bases, with 14 bases left in between. Germline V gene data show CDR1 as MNHEY and CDR2 as SVGAGI. The CDR3 region is CASSYVGGIGGNTIYF. The CDR3 DNA reads as TGTGCCAGCAGTTACGTTGGGGGGATAGGTGGAAACACCATATATTTT.

The CDR3, as DNA: TGTGCCGGCAAGGGACAGGGGTTCACAGATACGCAGTATTTT. Its translation is CAGKGQGFTDTQYF. This chain connects TRBV28 to TRBJ2-3; the match to TRBD1 covers 10 bases. J was trimmed by 2 bases and V by 11 bases; bases with no gene match: 7. In germline, CDR1 is MDHEN, CDR2 SYDVKM. The CDR3 sequence is 14 residues long.

J is TRBJ2-7 and V is TRBV13, with 9 bases matching TRBD2. This CDR3 has 17 amino acids. In germline, CDR1 is PRHDT, CDR2 FYEKMQ (reference sequence). The V segment lost 5 bases and the J segment 6 bases; nucleotides outside the gene matches: 17. DNA of the CDR3: TGTGCCAGCAGCCCCCCCCGAGCGGGAGGATTGGTCGGCGAGCAGTACTTC. Translating gives CASSPPRAGGLVGEQYF.

The chain combines TRBV27 with TRBJ1-2; D might be TRBD1 (5 bases). This CDR3 is built from 15 residues. The germline V gene has CDR1 MNHEY and CDR2 SMNVEV (reference sequence). Trimming cost V 4 bases and J 4 bases, with 16 bases left between them. CDR3 amino acids: CASSSQTQGGYGYTF. The CDR3 nucleotides are TGTGCCAGCAGTTCACAGACGCAGGGTGGCTATGGCTACACCTTC.

This chain uses TRBV6-6 with TRBJ1-1; D not resolved. V was trimmed by 7 bases and J by 1 base, leaving 10 bases between them. The CDR3 has 13 amino acids. The germline gives CDR1 MNHNY, CDR2 SVGAGI (reference sequence). CDR3: CASTTGRNTEAFF. CDR3 nucleotides: TGTGCCAGCACCACCGGGAGGAACACTGAAGCTTTCTTT.

The chain has TRBV5-1 and TRBJ2-3; 9 nucleotides match TRBD1. The CDR3 sequence is 15 residues long. The J segment lost 2 bases and the V segment lost 2 bases, leaving 3 bases of the junction unmatched. Germline lookup yields CDR1 SGHRS and CDR2 YFSETQ. The CDR3 protein is CASSLRDRATDTQYF. For the CDR3, the DNA is TGCGCCAGCAGCTTACGGGACAGGGCCACAGATACGCAGTATTTT.

The chain uses TRBV7-2 and TRBJ2-3, with D possibly matching TRBD2 (6 bases). Germline V gene data show CDR1 as SGHTA and CDR2 as FQGNSA. Trimming left V 1 base short and J 0 bases short, with 11 bases between. The CDR3 has 16 amino acids. CDR3: CASSLGVAASTDTQYF. The CDR3 coding sequence is TGTGCCAGCAGCTTAGGGGTAGCGGCGAGCACAGATACGCAGTATTTT.

V and J are TRBV9 and TRBJ2-7, with TRBD2 matching 10 bases. The length of the CDR3 is 19 residues. The ends lost 0 bases at V and 6 bases at J; junction bases unmatched: 18. From germline, CDR1 is SGDLS and CDR2 YYNGEE. CDR3 sequence reads: CASSVAELAGFMNEGEQYF. CDR3 sequence (DNA): TGTGCCAGCAGCGTAGCAGAACTAGCGGGATTTATGAACGAGGGCGAGCAGTACTTC.

This chain uses TRBV4-2 with TRBJ2-7; 10 bases line up with TRBD1. The CDR3 extends over 16 amino acids. The ends lost 5 bases at V and 2 bases at J; junction bases unmatched: 9. Germline loops: CDR1 LGHNA, CDR2 YNFKEQ. CDR3 nucleotide sequence: TGTGCCAGCAGCTTGCAAGGACAGGGGGATACCTACGAGCAGTACTTC. Translation: CASSLQGQGDTYEQYF.

The chain has TRBV7-9 and TRBJ1-5, with 9 bases aligning to TRBD1. Losses at the gene ends were 1 base for V and 7 bases for J; bases not matched to a gene: 8. The CDR3 runs 16 residues. Germline CDR1 is SEHNR and CDR2 is FQNEAQ (reference sequence). CDR3 protein: CASSLGGTGSRQPQHF. The CDR3 DNA sequence: TGTGCCAGCAGCTTAGGGGGGACAGGGAGCCGGCAGCCCCAGCATTTT.

The chain has TRBV4-1 and TRBJ1-1; D remains unclear. Germline CDR1 is MGHRA and CDR2 is YSYEKL. The CDR3 length is 13 residues. Trimming took 0 bases from V and 1 from J, leaving 3 bases between them. The CDR3 DNA sequence: TGCGCCAGCAGCCAAGAGAGGAACACTGAAGCTTTCTTT. Protein sequence: CASSQERNTEAFF.

The chain has TRBV28 and TRBJ2-3; 10 nucleotides align to TRBD1. CDR1 MDHEN and CDR2 SYDVKM come from the germline V gene. Trimming took 5 bases from V and 3 from J; bases not matched to a gene: 2. This CDR3 has 14 residues. The CDR3 loop reads CASSRTGGTDTQYF. CDR3 bases: TGTGCCAGCAGTAGGACAGGGGGGACAGATACGCAGTATTTT.

CDR3 sequence (DNA): TGTGCCAGCAGCTTTGGGACAGGGGTGGATCAGCAGTACTTC. It translates to CASSFGTGVDQQYF. The chain links TRBV11-2 to TRBJ2-7; 10 nucleotides agree with TRBD1. Per germline, CDR1 SGHAT and CDR2 FQNNGV. The CDR3 length is 14 residues. Trimming removed 3 bases from V and 8 bases from J; junction bases left unmatched: 7.

The rearrangement links TRBV12-5 to TRBJ1-1; TRBD1 matches at 9 bases. The trim removed 1 base at V and 3 bases at J, leaving 9 bases unmatched. Germline CDR1 is LGHNT and CDR2 is FRNRAP. CDR3 length: 17 amino acids. CDR3 DNA sequence: TGTGCTAGTGGTTTGGGTTCGGGACAGGGACCCTACACTGAAGCTTTCTTT. This gives the protein CASGLGSGQGPYTEAFF.

This rearrangement joins TRBV5-1 to TRBJ1-4, with 7 bases identical to TRBD1. V lost 0 bases, J lost 7 bases, and 6 bases stayed unmatched. CDR1 and CDR2 from the germline V gene are SGHRS and YFSETQ. This CDR3 is built from 15 residues. CDR3 amino acids: CASSLGGTDREKLFF. The DNA of the CDR3 is TGCGCCAGCAGCTTGGGAGGGACAGACCGTGAAAAACTGTTTTTT.

The CDR3 DNA reads TGTGCCAGCAGCTTAGCGCCGGATCAGCCCCAGCATTTT. It specifies CASSLAPDQPQHF. J is TRBJ1-5 and V is TRBV7-7; D ambiguous. This CDR3 is built from 13 residues. Per germline, CDR1 SSHAT and CDR2 FNYEAQ (reference sequence). V gave up 0 bases and J gave up 5 bases, with 5 bases separating them.

V and J are TRBV7-2 and TRBJ1-1; unclear D gene. The CDR3 consists of 16 residues. The V gene lost 5 bases and the J gene lost 0 bases, with 16 bases spanning the gap. Germline CDR1 SGHTA, CDR2 FQGNSA. The CDR3 DNA is TGTGCCAGCAGCATTTTTAACAGTTTTATGAACACTGAAGCTTTCTTT. As protein: CASSIFNSFMNTEAFF.

The chain joins TRBV14 to TRBJ2-5; D possibly corresponds to TRBD2 (5 bases). Germline-derived CDR1 and CDR2 are SGHDN and FVKESK. The CDR3 has 15 residues. Trimming took 3 bases from V and 4 from J, leaving 15 bases between them. CDR3 coding DNA: TGTGCCAGCAGCCAGTCCCGGAGGTCGGCAGAGACCCAGTACTTC. Encoded protein: CASSQSRRSAETQYF.

The chain is built from TRBV10-3 and TRBJ2-5; D is possibly TRBD2 (6 bases). This CDR3 region has 13 residues. The V and J ends lost 4 bases and 5 bases respectively, with 11 bases between them. Germline assignment: CDR1 ENHRY and CDR2 SYGVKD. For the CDR3, the DNA is TGTGCCATCAGTGTAGAACGGGGGGAGACCCAGTACTTC. It specifies CAISVERGETQYF.

This rearrangement joins TRBV7-8 to TRBJ2-7; TRBD2 matches at 8 bases. The CDR3 contains 19 residues. V lost 5 bases and J lost 1; bases outside the gene matches: 19. CDR1 is SGHVS, CDR2 FQNEAQ, per germline. The CDR3 nucleotides read TGTGCCAGCAGCCTTTATATTGTGGCTAGCGGGTTAAAGTCCTACGAGCAGTACTTC. It translates to CASSLYIVASGLKSYEQYF.

The genes are TRBV7-2 and TRBJ1-2, with unresolved D. The germline V and J ends were trimmed by 3 bases and 4 bases, with 6 bases remaining between them. The germline V gene encodes CDR1 SGHTA and CDR2 FQGNSA. There are 12 residues in the CDR3. The CDR3 protein is CASSFNSYGYTF. The CDR3 DNA reads TGTGCCAGCAGCTTTAACAGCTATGGCTACACCTTC.

V usage is TRBV9 and J usage is TRBJ2-1; possibly TRBD2 for D (5 bases). V dropped 4 bases and J dropped 0 bases, with 11 bases sitting between them. The CDR3 is 15 residues long. Germline V lookup: CDR1 SGDLS, CDR2 YYNGEE. This CDR3 reads CASSPDGDSYNEQFF. The CDR3 region has the DNA TGTGCCAGCAGCCCAGACGGGGACTCCTACAATGAGCAGTTCTTC.

V usage is TRBV4-3 and J usage is TRBJ1-6, with 8 bases identical to TRBD1. J gave up 2 bases and V 4 bases, and 1 base lay outside the gene matches. CDR3 length: 15 residues. The germline gives CDR1 LGHNA, CDR2 YSLEER. CDR3 coding DNA: TGCGCCAGCAGCCCGACAGGGGCCTATAATTCACCCCTCCACTTT. Amino acids: CASSPTGAYNSPLHF.

The chain has TRBV4-1 and TRBJ1-1; no reliable D call. The V gene lost 3 bases and the J gene lost 4 bases, with 12 bases spanning the gap. The CDR3 length is 14 residues. Germline values: CDR1 MGHRA, CDR2 YSYEKL. The CDR3 here is CASSQRDRSTEAFF. In nucleotides, the CDR3 is TGCGCCAGCAGCCAGCGGGATAGAAGCACTGAAGCTTTCTTT.

The chain recombines TRBV28 with TRBJ2-5; TRBD1 matches at 10 bases. The CDR3 is 15 residues long. Germline CDR1 reads MDHEN; CDR2 reads SYDVKM. V lost 2 bases and J lost 5; bases outside the gene matches: 5. CDR3 sequence: CASSLRQGAVETQYF. Here the CDR3 DNA reads TGTGCCAGCAGTTTACGACAGGGGGCGGTGGAGACCCAGTACTTC.

The chain joins TRBV29-1 to TRBJ2-1; TRBD2 aligns across 9 bases. V gave up 3 bases and J gave up 8 bases; unmatched junction bases: 11. The germline V gene encodes CDR1 SQVTM and CDR2 ANQGSEA. CDR3 length: 15 residues. The CDR3 is CSVDPVLAGSDEQFF. DNA of the CDR3: TGCAGCGTTGACCCCGTTCTAGCGGGATCGGATGAGCAGTTCTTC.

The sample holds one count of this clone. The chain has TRBV11-3 and TRBJ2-4, with TRBD1 as a possible D gene (5 bases). The germline gives CDR1 SGHNT, CDR2 YENEEA. CDR3 size: 14 residues. V gave up 3 bases and J gave up 5 bases, with 11 bases separating them. As DNA, the CDR3 is TGTGCCAGCAGCTTCGGGCAGGGCGAAAACATTCAGTACTTC. It translates to CASSFGQGENIQYF.

The chain employs TRBV15 and TRBJ2-1; TRBD2 agrees at 8 bases. CDR1 is LNHNV, CDR2 YYDKDF, per germline (reference sequence). There are 14 residues in the CDR3. V dropped 3 bases and J dropped 4; count of bases not matched to a gene: 2. The CDR3 loop is CATSRRGVYNEQFF. CDR3 DNA sequence: TGTGCCACCAGCAGGCGGGGGGTTTACAATGAGCAGTTCTTC.

The V gene is TRBV29-1, the J gene TRBJ2-5, with a tentative D call TRBD2 (5 bases). Looked up from germline, CDR1 is SQVTM and CDR2 is ANQGSEA. V lost 5 bases and J 1 base, leaving 17 bases between the germline ends. The CDR3 is 15 residues long. CDR3 sequence: CSVRILAVPQETQYF. The CDR3 DNA reads as TGCAGCGTTCGGATTCTAGCAGTTCCCCAAGAGACCCAGTACTTC.

This clone was counted a single time. One end of the junction does not line up with germline, which may come from a read error. The V and J genes are TRBV2 and TRBJ2-3; perhaps TRBD1 as D (6 bases). The germline CDR1 and CDR2 sequences are SNHLY and FYNNEI. CDR3 length: 14 residues. The CDR3 sequence: CASKFWGQTDTQYF. In DNA form, the CDR3 reads TGTGCTAGCAAATTTTGGGGGCAGACAGATACGCAGTATTTT.